Detailed here is one TCR beta chain. Its antigen is unidentified. Libraries were prepared by immunoSEQ multiplex PCR; TCRdb keeps only in-frame clonotypes and omits some of them. The repertoire holds about 69,000 clones, with less than 80% as singletons. Expansion with viral peptide pools was applied to antigen-specific CD4+ T cells by the ViraFEST assay prior to sequencing. Researchers isolated CD4+ T cells once ten to eleven days of culture had elapsed. Every participant took two doses of the BNT162b2 or mRNA-1273 vaccine. This record comes from a study of vaccination effects on CD4 cells after COVID-19. The CDR3 loop spans 16 amino acids. Trimming stripped 0 bases from V and 2 bases from J, with 11 bases between. Per germline, CDR1 MNHEY and CDR2 SVGAGI.

The V gene is TRBV6-5, the J gene TRBJ1-3, with D unresolved. This sequence was found in a human donor who received a COVID-19 vaccine. The sequenced sample was CD4+ T cells from PBMCs cultured with HCoV-OC43 spike peptides, obtained after COVID-19 vaccination. Sample subset: HCoV-OC43 spike overlapping peptide pool stimulation. In DNA form, the CDR3 reads TGTGCCAGCAGTTACTCGATTCCGGGTGCTGGAAACACCATATATTTT. Translated, it gives CASSYSIPGAGNTIYF.